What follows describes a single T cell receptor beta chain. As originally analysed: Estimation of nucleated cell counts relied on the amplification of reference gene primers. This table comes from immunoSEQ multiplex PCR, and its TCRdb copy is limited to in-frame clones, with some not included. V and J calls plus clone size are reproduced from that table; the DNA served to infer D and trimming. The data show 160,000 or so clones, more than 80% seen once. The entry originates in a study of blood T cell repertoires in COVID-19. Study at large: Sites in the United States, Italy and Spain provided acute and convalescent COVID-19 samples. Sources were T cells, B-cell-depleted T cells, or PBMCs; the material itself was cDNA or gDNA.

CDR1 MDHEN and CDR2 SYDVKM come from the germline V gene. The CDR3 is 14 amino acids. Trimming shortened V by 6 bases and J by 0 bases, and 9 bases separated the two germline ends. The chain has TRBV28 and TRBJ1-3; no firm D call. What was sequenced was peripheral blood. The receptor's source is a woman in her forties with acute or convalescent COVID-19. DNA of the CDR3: TGTGCCAGCAGCCTGACAAGCTCTGGAAACACCATATATTTT. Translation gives CASSLTSSGNTIYF.